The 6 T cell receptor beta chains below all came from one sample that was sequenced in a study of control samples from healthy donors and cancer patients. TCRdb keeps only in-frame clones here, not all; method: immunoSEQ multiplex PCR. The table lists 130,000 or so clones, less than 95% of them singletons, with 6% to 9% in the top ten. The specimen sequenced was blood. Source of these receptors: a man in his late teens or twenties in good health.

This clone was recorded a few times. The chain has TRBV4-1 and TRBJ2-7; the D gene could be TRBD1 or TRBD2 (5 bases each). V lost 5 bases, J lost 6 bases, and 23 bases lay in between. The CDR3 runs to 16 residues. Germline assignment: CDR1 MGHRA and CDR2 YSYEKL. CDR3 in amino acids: CASSFHSGTVGSEQYF. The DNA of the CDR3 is TGCGCCAGCAGCTTCCATTCCGGGACCGTGGGATCCGAGCAGTACTTC.

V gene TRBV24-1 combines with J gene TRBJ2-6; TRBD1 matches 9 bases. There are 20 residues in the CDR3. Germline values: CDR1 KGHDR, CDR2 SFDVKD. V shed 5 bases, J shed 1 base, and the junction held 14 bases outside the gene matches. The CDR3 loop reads CATSVETGTGNSSGANVLTF. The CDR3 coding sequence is TGTGCCACCAGTGTTGAGACCGGGACAGGGAATAGTTCTGGGGCCAACGTCCTGACTTTC.

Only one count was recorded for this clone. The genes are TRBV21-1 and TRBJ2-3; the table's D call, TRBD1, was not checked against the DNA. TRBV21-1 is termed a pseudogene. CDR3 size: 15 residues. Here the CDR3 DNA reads TGTGCCAGCAGCATCCGACAGGGGAGTACAGATACGCAGTATTTT. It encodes CASSIRQGSTDTQYF.

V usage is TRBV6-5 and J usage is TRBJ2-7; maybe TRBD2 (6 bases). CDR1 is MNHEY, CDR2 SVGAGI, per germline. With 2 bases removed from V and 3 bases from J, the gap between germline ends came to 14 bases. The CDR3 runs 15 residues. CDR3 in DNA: TGTGCCAGCAGTTACAATTATGGGACTCACTACGAGCAGTACTTC. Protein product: CASSYNYGTHYEQYF.

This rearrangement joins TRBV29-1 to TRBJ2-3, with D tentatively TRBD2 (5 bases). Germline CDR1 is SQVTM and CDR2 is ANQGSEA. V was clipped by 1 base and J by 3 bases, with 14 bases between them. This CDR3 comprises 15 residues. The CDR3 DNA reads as TGCAGCGTTGAAGTGGCTCTAGCTACTACAGATACGCAGTATTTT. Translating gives CSVEVALATTDTQYF.

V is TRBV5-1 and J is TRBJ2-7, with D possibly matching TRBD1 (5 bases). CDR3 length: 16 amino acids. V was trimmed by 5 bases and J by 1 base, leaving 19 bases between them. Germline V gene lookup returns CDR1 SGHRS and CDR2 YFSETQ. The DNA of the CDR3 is TGCGCCAGCAGTCTTTACTGGGGCGGCAATTCCTACGAGCAGTACTTC. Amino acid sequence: CASSLYWGGNSYEQYF.